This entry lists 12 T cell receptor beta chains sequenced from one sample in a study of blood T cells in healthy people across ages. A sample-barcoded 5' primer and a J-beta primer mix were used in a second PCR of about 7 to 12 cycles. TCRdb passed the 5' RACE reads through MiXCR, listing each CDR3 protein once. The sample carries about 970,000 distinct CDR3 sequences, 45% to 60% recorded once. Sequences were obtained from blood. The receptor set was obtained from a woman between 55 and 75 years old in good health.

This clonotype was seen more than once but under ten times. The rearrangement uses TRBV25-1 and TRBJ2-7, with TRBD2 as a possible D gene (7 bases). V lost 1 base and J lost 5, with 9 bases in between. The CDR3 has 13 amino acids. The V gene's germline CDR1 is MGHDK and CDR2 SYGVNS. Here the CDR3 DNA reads TGTGCCAGCAGTGAATGGGGGGGCGACGAGCAGTACTTC. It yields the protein CASSEWGGDEQYF.

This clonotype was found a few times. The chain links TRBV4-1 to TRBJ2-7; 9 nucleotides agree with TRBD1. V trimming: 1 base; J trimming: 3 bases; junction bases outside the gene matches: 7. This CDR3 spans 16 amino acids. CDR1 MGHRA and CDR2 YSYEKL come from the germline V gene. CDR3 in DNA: TGCGCCAGCAGCCAAGGGGCTGGGGGACAGGGCTACGAGCAGTACTTC. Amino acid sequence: CASSQGAGGQGYEQYF.

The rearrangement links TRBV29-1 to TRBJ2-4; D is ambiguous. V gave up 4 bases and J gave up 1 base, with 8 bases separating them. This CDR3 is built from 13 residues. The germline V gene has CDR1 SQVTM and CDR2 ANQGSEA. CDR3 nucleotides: TGCAGCGTTGTTTGGGGTGCCAAAAACATTCAGTACTTC. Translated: CSVVWGAKNIQYF. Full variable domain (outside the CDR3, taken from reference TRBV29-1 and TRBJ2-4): SAVISQKPSRDICQRGTSLTIQCQVDSQVTMMFWYRQQPGQSLTLIATANQGSEATYESGFVIDKFPISRPNLTFSTLTVSNMSPEDSSIYLCSVVWGAKNIQYFGAGTRLSVL.

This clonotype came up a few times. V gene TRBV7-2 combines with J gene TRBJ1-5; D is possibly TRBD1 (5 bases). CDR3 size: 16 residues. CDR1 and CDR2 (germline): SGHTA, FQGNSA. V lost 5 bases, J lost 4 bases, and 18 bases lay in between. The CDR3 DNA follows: TGTGCCAGCAGCCCCCAGGGTCCAGGGTTAAATCAGCCCCAGCATTTT. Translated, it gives CASSPQGPGLNQPQHF.

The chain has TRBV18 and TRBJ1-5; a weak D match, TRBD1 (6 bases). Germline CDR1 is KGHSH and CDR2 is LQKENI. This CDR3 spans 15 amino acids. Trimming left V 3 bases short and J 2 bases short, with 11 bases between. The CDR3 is CASSPQGYGNQPQHF. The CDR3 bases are TGTGCCAGCTCACCTCAGGGGTATGGCAATCAGCCCCAGCATTTT.

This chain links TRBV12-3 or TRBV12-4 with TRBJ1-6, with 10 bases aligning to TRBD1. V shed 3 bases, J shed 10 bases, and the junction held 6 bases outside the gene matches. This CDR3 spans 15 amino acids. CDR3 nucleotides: TGTGCCAGCAGTTTCCGGGACAGGGGAGGGTCACCCCTCCACTTT. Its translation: CASSFRDRGGSPLHF.

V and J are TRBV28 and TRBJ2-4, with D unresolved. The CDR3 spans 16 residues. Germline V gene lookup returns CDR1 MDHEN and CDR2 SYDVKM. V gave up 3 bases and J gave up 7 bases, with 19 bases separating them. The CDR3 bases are TGTGCCAGCAGTTTGCAGAGCCAAGGAGTGGGTAACATTCAGTACTTC. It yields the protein CASSLQSQGVGNIQYF.

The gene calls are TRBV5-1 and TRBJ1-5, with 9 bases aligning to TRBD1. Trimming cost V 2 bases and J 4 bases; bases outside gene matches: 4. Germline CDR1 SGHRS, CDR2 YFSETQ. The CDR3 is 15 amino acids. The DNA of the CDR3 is TGCGCCAGCAGCTTCGGGACAGGGCATAATCAGCCCCAGCATTTT. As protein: CASSFGTGHNQPQHF.

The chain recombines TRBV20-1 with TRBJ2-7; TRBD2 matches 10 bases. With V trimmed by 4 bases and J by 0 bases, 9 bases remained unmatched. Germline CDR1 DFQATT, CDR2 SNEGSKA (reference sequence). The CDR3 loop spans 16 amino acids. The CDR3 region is CSANTLGLADSYEQYF. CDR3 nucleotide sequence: TGCAGTGCTAATACATTAGGACTAGCGGACTCCTACGAGCAGTACTTC.

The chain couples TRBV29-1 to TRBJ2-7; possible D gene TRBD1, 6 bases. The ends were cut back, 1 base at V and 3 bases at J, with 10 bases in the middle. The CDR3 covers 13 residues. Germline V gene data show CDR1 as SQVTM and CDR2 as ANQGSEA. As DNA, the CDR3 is TGCAGCGTTGAAGCAGGGGCAGACTACGAGCAGTACTTC. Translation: CSVEAGADYEQYF.

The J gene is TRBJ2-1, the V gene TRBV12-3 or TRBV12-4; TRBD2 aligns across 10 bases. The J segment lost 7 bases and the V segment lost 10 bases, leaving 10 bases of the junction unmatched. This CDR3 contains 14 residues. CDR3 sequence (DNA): TGTGCCACCCGCCTAGCGGGAGTTGGAAATGAGCAGTTCTTC. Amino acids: CATRLAGVGNEQFF.

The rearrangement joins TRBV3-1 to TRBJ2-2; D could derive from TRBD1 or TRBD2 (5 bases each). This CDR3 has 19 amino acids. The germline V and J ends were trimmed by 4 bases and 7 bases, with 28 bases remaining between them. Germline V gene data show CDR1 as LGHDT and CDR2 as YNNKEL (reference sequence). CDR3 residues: CASSPPREIDPRSIGELFF. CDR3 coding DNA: TGTGCCAGCAGCCCTCCCAGGGAGATCGACCCACGTAGCATCGGGGAGCTGTTTTTT.